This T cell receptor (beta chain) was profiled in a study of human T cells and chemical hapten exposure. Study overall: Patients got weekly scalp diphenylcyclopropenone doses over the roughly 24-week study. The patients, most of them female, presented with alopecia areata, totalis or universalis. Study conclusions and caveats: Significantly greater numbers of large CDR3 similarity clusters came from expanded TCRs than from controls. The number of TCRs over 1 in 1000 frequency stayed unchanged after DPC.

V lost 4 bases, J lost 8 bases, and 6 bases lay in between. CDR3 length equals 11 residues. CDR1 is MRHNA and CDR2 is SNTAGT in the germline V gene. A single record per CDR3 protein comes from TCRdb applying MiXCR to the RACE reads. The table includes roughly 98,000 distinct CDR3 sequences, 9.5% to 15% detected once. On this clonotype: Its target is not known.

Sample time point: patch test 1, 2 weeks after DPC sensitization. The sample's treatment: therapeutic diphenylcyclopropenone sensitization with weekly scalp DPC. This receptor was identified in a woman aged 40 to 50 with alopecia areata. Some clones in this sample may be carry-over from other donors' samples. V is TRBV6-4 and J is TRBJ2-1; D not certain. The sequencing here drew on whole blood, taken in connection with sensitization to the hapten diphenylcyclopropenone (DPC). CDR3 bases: TGTGCCAGCAGTGTAGTTTATGAGCAGTTCTTC. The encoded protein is CASSVVYEQFF.